Sequencing of this TCR beta chain was carried out in a study of shared clonotypes between healthy human individuals. Study background: Each donor had three CD4 naive, three CD4 memory, two CD8 naive and one CD8 memory plate. Whole-study findings and limits: A generally larger estimated richness was seen in naive subsets than in memory subsets. Inspection by rarefaction showed sorted-subset sequencing to be incomplete despite large depth.

On this clone itself: Its specificity is not known.

CDR3 length equals 14 residues. Germline loops: CDR1 KGHSH, CDR2 LQKENI. The junction had 2 bases not matched to a gene; V was cut back by 2 bases and J by 4 bases. The table came from immunoSEQ multiplex PCR; TCRdb's copy has only in-frame clones and leaves some out. The table lists fewer than 400,000 clones, roughly 70% of them singletons. The chain combines TRBV18 with TRBJ1-2; 9 nucleotides match TRBD1. The TCR was taken from a man aged 30 to 45 in good health. Source material: memory CD4+ T cells sorted from blood. Described subset: CD45RA-negative fraction. The CDR3: CASSPTGGGYGYTF. The DNA of the CDR3 is TGTGCCAGCTCACCAACAGGGGGCGGCTATGGCTACACCTTC.